The 12 T cell receptor beta chains reported below all come from one sample, sequenced in a study of T cells in Graves' hyperthyroidism and ophthalmopathy. TCR beta CDR3 region amplification was performed from RNA transcripts. TCR CDR3 regions were first amplified by RT-PCR with HTBI primers. One entry per CDR3 protein results from TCRdb running MiXCR on the multiplex PCR reads. The table lists 600,000 or so distinct CDR3 sequences, about 14% of them singletons, with around 13% in the top ten. Material for sequencing was blood. The source of these receptors is a woman in her fifties or sixties with Graves' ophthalmopathy.

There are many counts of this clonotype. The chain joins TRBV6-2 or TRBV6-3 to TRBJ1-5; the D is unclear. The germline V gene encodes CDR1 MNHEY and CDR2 SVGEGT. V was pared by 5 bases and J by 7 bases, with 9 bases between. This CDR3 contains 12 residues. CDR3 protein: CASSGVGQPQHF. The CDR3 region has the DNA TGTGCCAGCAGTGGGGTGGGGCAGCCCCAGCATTTT.

This clonotype was seen more than once but under ten times. V usage is TRBV7-9 and J usage is TRBJ2-1, with 10 nucleotides matching TRBD2. Germline CDR1 and CDR2: SEHNR and FQNEAQ (reference sequence). The CDR3 consists of 16 residues. With 5 bases clipped from V and 3 bases from J, the junction kept 7 bases outside the gene matches. CDR3 DNA: TGTGCCAGCAGCCTCTTAGCGGGAGGTGGCTACAATGAGCAGTTCTTC. Encoded protein: CASSLLAGGGYNEQFF.

This clonotype has at least ten counts. This sequence joins TRBV7-6 and TRBJ2-7, with 10 bases identical to TRBD1. The ends lost 5 bases at V and 1 base at J; junction bases unmatched: 5. The germline CDR1 and CDR2 sequences are SGHVS and FNYEAQ. The CDR3 is 15 residues long. The CDR3 loop reads CASSPGTGVSYEQYF. In nucleotides, the CDR3 is TGTGCCAGCAGCCCCGGGACAGGGGTTTCCTACGAGCAGTACTTC.

This clonotype was seen at least ten times. This chain uses TRBV20-1 with TRBJ2-7, with D maybe TRBD1 (7 bases). Germline loops: CDR1 DFQATT, CDR2 SNEGSKA (reference sequence). V was cut by 1 base and J by 7 bases, with 20 bases left in between. CDR3 length: 15 amino acids. The DNA of the CDR3 is TGCAGTGCTAGAGTCCAGGGGGGTCTTTTTAGTGAGCAGTACTTC. It codes for CSARVQGGLFSEQYF.

The genes are TRBV5-1 and TRBJ2-2; D is unclear. Germline V gene data show CDR1 as SGHRS and CDR2 as YFSETQ. The CDR3 spans 17 residues. Trimming left V 2 bases short and J 4 bases short, with 18 bases between. CDR3 loop: CASSLQLGSSSTGELFF. The CDR3 DNA is TGCGCCAGCAGCTTACAGCTAGGCTCGAGTTCCACCGGGGAGCTGTTTTTT.

This rearrangement joins TRBV9 to TRBJ2-2, with 9 bases identical to TRBD2. The ends lost 4 bases at V and 3 bases at J; junction bases unmatched: 16. The V gene's germline CDR1 is SGDLS and CDR2 YYNGEE. The CDR3 loop spans 19 amino acids. The CDR3 coding sequence is TGTGCCAGCAGCTTCTCGATAGCGGGAGTGGCCGTGGACACCGGGGAGCTGTTTTTT. Translation gives CASSFSIAGVAVDTGELFF.

This clonotype was counted between two and nine times. CDR3 DNA: TGCAGTGCTCCTCAAGGGGGCTCTGGAAACACCATATATTTT. Protein product: CSAPQGGSGNTIYF. The chain combines TRBV20-1 with TRBJ1-3; maybe TRBD1 (6 bases). The germline V gene encodes CDR1 DFQATT and CDR2 SNEGSKA (reference sequence). V was clipped by 5 bases and J by 0 bases, with 11 bases between them. The length of the CDR3 is 14 residues.

J is TRBJ2-1 and V is TRBV28; 11 bases map to TRBD2. V was pared by 6 bases and J by 4 bases, with 8 bases of the junction left unmatched. CDR1 is MDHEN and CDR2 is SYDVKM in the germline V gene. This CDR3 comprises 16 residues. The DNA for the CDR3 is TGTGCCAGCAGGGGACTAGCGGAGAGAATATACAATGAGCAGTTCTTC. Residues: CASRGLAERIYNEQFF.

This clonotype occurred a few times. The chain joins TRBV5-6 to TRBJ2-2; a weak D match, TRBD1 (5 bases). CDR1 and CDR2 from the germline V gene are SGHDT and YYEEEE. The CDR3 extends over 15 amino acids. V was cut by 2 bases and J by 3 bases, with 11 bases left in between. As DNA, the CDR3 is TGTGCCAGCAGCTTCGACGACAGAGACACCGGGGAGCTGTTTTTT. It is translated as CASSFDDRDTGELFF.

CDR3 loop: CASSSTSNGETQYF. The CDR3 coding sequence is TGTGCCAGCAGTTCTACTAGCAACGGAGAGACCCAGTACTTC. The chain combines TRBV7-3 with TRBJ2-5; weak D call: TRBD2 (6 bases). Germline lookup yields CDR1 SGHTA and CDR2 FQGTGA. Trimming pared 6 bases from V and 4 bases from J, leaving 15 bases between. The CDR3 has 14 amino acids.

This clonotype was recorded a few times. The rearrangement uses TRBV29-1 and TRBJ1-2, with D possibly being TRBD1 (5 bases). Germline V CDR1 and CDR2: SQVTM, ANQGSEA. CDR3 length: 11 residues. The V end was cut by 3 bases, the J end by 8 bases, with 10 bases between. The CDR3 here is CSVEGVGGYTF. DNA for the CDR3: TGCAGCGTTGAGGGGGTGGGAGGCTACACCTTC. The whole variable domain, remainder taken from reference TRBV29-1 and TRBJ1-2, is SAVISQKPSRDICQRGTSLTIQCQVDSQVTMMFWYRQQPGQSLTLIATANQGSEATYESGFVIDKFPISRPNLTFSTLTVSNMSPEDSSIYLCSVEGVGGYTFGSGTRLTVV.

This clonotype has ten or more counts. The chain employs TRBV5-1 and TRBJ1-1; D might be TRBD1 (5 bases). Germline V CDR1 and CDR2: SGHRS, YFSETQ. The CDR3 totals 16 residues. The V end lost 0 bases, the J end lost 0 bases, and 12 bases lay between the germline ends. CDR3 in amino acids: CASSLGDRRMNTEAFF. The CDR3 coding sequence is TGCGCCAGCAGCTTGGGCGACAGACGAATGAACACTGAAGCTTTCTTT.